This T cell receptor beta chain was identified in a study of T cell responses to AZD1222 COVID-19 vaccine. Assay used: immunoSEQ multiplex PCR; TCRdb lists only in-frame clones, some missing. The repertoire includes roughly 100,000 clones, 88% of them detected once, and 9.1% sits in the top ten. On this clone itself: Antigen unknown.

Findings and limits, study-wide: A rise in Spike-specific TCR breadth and depth followed two AZD1222 doses. Sampling captured repertoires only after the peak T cell response. It should be noted that donors were predominantly white British and more often female, and clonal diversity was possibly underestimated.

The sequencing used peripheral blood, collected on day 0 of AZD1222 vaccination. This TCR was recovered from an adult in good health.

CDR3 nucleotide sequence: TGTGCCAGCAGCCGGAATTGGGACAATGAGCAGTTCTTC. It translates to CASSRNWDNEQFF. This chain uses TRBV7-8 with TRBJ2-1, with unresolved D. Germline V gene data show CDR1 as SGHVS and CDR2 as FQNEAQ. The CDR3 runs to 13 residues. V lost 5 bases, J lost 5 bases, and 10 bases lay in between. The full variable domain, rest sourced from reference TRBV7-8 and TRBJ2-1, is GAGVSQSPRYKVAKRGQDVALRCDPISGHVSLFWYQQALGQGPEFLTYFQNEAQLDKSGLPSDRFFAERPEGSVSTLKIQRTQQEDSAVYLCASSRNWDNEQFFGPGTRLTVL.